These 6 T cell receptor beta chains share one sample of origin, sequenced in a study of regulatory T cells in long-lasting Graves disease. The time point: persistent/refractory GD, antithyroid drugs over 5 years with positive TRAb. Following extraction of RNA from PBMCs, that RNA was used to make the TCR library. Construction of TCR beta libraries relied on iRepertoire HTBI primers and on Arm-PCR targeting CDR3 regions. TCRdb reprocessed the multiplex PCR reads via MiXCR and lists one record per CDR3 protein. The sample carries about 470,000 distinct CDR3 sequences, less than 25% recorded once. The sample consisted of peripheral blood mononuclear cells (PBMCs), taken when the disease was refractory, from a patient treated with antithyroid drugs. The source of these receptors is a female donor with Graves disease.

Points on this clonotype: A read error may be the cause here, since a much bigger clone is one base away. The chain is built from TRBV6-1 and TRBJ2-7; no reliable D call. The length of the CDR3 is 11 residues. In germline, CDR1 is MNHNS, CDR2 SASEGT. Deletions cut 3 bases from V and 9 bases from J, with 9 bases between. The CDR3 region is CASSDIWVQYF. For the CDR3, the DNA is TGTGCCAGCAGTGATATTTGGGTGCAGTACTTC.

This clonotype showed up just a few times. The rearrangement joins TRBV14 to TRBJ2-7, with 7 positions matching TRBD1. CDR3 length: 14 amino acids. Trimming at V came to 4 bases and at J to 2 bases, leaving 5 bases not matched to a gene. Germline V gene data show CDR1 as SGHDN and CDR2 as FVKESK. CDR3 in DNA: TGTGCCAGCAGCCCACCGGACAGGACCTACGAGCAGTACTTC. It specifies CASSPPDRTYEQYF.

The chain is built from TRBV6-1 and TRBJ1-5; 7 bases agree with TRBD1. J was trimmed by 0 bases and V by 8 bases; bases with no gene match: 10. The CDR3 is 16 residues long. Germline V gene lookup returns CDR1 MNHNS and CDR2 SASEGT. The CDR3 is CASLGTAGDSNQPQHF. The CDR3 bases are TGTGCCAGCTTGGGGACAGCGGGCGATAGCAATCAGCCCCAGCATTTT.

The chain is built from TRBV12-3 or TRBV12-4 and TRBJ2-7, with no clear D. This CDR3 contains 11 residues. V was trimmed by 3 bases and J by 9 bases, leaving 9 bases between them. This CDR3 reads CASSFGKGQYF. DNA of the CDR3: TGTGCCAGCAGTTTTGGTAAGGGGCAGTACTTC.

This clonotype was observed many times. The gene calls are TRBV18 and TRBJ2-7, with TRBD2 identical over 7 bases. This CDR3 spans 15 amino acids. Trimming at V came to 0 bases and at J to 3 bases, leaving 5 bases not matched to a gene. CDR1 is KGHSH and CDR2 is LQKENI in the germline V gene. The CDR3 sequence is CASSPPSSGGYEQYF. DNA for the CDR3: TGTGCCAGCTCACCACCGAGTTCGGGGGGCTACGAGCAGTACTTC.

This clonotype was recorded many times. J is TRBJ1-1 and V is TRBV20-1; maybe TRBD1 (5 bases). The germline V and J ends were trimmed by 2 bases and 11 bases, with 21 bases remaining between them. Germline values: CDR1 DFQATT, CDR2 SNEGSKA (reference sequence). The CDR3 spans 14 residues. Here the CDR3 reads CSARQIQGTLKAFF. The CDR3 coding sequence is TGCAGTGCTAGACAAATTCAGGGTACCCTGAAGGCTTTCTTT.